This T cell receptor (beta chain) was retrieved from a study of Ad26.COV2.S vaccination and SARS-CoV-2 variants. Here immunoSEQ multiplex PCR was the method, and the copy in TCRdb shows in-frame clones only, minus some. The sample lists fewer than 500,000 clones, roughly 88% seen once, with less than 4.5% in the top ten. Treatment given: 15 to 20 received Ad26.COV2.S at low or high dose, single or two shots; several received placebo; per-sample allocation not given. Sampling took place 63 days after the first vaccine or placebo injection. A remark on this clone: The junction departs from the called germline gene at one end, perhaps through a read error.

Germline CDR1 SGHNT, CDR2 YYREEE (reference sequence). The CDR3 totals 15 residues. The TCR was taken from a person between 18 and 60 years old who received the Ad26.COV2.S COVID-19 vaccine or a placebo. Sequencing was performed on peripheral blood, taken in a trial of Ad26.COV2.S vaccine versus placebo. The rearrangement uses TRBV5-4 and TRBJ2-7; TRBD1 aligns across 12 bases. CDR3 amino acids: CASSLGQGAHPEQYF. CDR3 in DNA: TGTGCCAGCAGTTTGGGACAGGGGGCGCATCCGGAGCAGTACTTC.